The rows below give T cell receptor beta chains drawn from one sample of a study of blood T cell repertoires in COVID-19. Some clones are missing from TCRdb's copy, which holds only in-frame ones; the method was immunoSEQ multiplex PCR. The sample carries 280,000 or so clones, 87% recorded once. The sequencing input was PBMCs or T cells enriched from blood (not recorded which). These receptors were taken from a woman in her 40s who had recovered from COVID-19. Both conserved end residues are part of each CDR3. D genes are given only for firm matches. Expanded clones get a size class; other rows say once, few or many, or leave the size out.

J gene: TRBJ2-4
D gene: TRBD2
V gene: TRBV6-5
clone size: NA
CDR3 DNA: TGTGCCAGCAGAAGTCTGGGGAGGGAAAACATTCAGTACTTC
CDR3 protein: CASRSLGRENIQYF

J gene: TRBJ1-2
D gene: TRBD1
V gene: TRBV4-3
clone size: NA
CDR3 DNA: TGCGCCAGCAGCCAAGGCCCACAGGGGGCTGGCTACACCTTC
CDR3 protein: CASSQGPQGAGYTF

J gene: TRBJ1-5
D gene: NA
V gene: TRBV19
clone size: NA
CDR3 DNA: TGTGCCAGTAGTAGTTTGGGGGCCGGCAACAATCAGCCCCAGCATTTT
CDR3 protein: CASSSLGAGNNQPQHF

J gene: TRBJ2-1
D gene: NA
V gene: TRBV6-5
clone size: NA
CDR3 DNA: TGTGCCGTCCTTGTCGACAGCTCCTACAATGAGCAGTTCTTC
CDR3 protein: CAVLVDSSYNEQFF

J gene: TRBJ2-5
D gene: TRBD2
V gene: TRBV7-2
clone size: NA
CDR3 DNA: TGTGCCAGCAGCTTAGGAGGGCGGCGGGGGGTGTACTTC
CDR3 protein: CASSLGGRRGVYF

J gene: TRBJ1-2
D gene: NA
V gene: TRBV24-1
clone size: NA
CDR3 DNA: TGTGCCACCAGTAGCGGCAGCTATGGCTACACCTTC
CDR3 protein: CATSSGSYGYTF

J gene: TRBJ2-2
D gene: TRBD2
V gene: TRBV7-2
clone size: NA
CDR3 DNA: TGTGCCAGCAGCTTAGCGGGAGCGGGAACCGGGGAGCTGTTTTTT
CDR3 protein: CASSLAGAGTGELFF

J gene: TRBJ1-4
D gene: NA
V gene: TRBV28
clone size: NA
CDR3 DNA: TGTGCCAGCAGACAAGGAGGGGTTAATGAAAAACTGTTTTTT
CDR3 protein: CASRQGGVNEKLFF

J gene: TRBJ2-1
D gene: NA
V gene: TRBV10-3
clone size: NA
CDR3 DNA: TGTGCCATCAGTGAGTCGGGAAAGGGGAAGAATGAGCAGTTCTTC
CDR3 protein: CAISESGKGKNEQFF

J gene: TRBJ2-4
D gene: NA
V gene: TRBV18
clone size: NA
CDR3 DNA: TGTGCCAGCTCACCAGGGGCGGAAGACATTCAGTACTTC
CDR3 protein: CASSPGAEDIQYF

J gene: TRBJ1-1
D gene: NA
V gene: TRBV30
clone size: once
CDR3 DNA: TGTGCCTGGACCGACTCCCCGAACACTGAAGCTTTCTTT
CDR3 protein: CAWTDSPNTEAFF

J gene: TRBJ2-7
D gene: NA
V gene: TRBV3-1/TRBV3-2
clone size: many
CDR3 DNA: TGTGCCAGCAGCCTTCGGGGTTACGAGCAGTACTTC
CDR3 protein: CASSLRGYEQYF

J gene: TRBJ1-1
D gene: TRBD1
V gene: TRBV5-6
clone size: NA
CDR3 DNA: TGTGCCAGCAGCCGACAGGGAAACACTGAAGCTTTCTTT
CDR3 protein: CASSRQGNTEAFF

J gene: TRBJ1-6
D gene: TRBD1
V gene: TRBV7-9
clone size: once
CDR3 DNA: TGTGCCAGCAGGGATGAGGGGGCAGGATCACCCCTCCACTTT
CDR3 protein: CASRDEGAGSPLHF

J gene: TRBJ2-2
D gene: NA
V gene: TRBV30
clone size: few
CDR3 DNA: TGTGGCCATCTTGTCCGGGGGGCCCTCGAGGGCACCGGGGAGCTGTTTTTT
CDR3 protein: CGHLVRGALEGTGELFF